This T cell receptor (beta chain) was sequenced in a study of beta chain features in type 1 diabetes. Study-wide points: Type 1 diabetes patients showed a moderate but significant shortening of TCRB CDR3s in all four CD4+ subsets. The naive, central memory and Treg TCRB repertoires of patients appeared to be more similar to one another than those of healthy donors. The VDJ junctions of type 1 diabetes patients carried fewer insertions and more deletions.

Around 100 mL of blood, on average, came from one heparinised draw per donor. This CDR3 is 15 amino acids long. V lost 2 bases and J 2 bases, leaving 13 bases between the germline ends. Germline values: CDR1 MNHEY, CDR2 SVGAGI. Note on this clone: Its antigen is unknown.

Expressed TCRB transcripts were sequenced because the isolated RNA had all been reverse transcribed beforehand. The protocol was immunoSEQ multiplex PCR, while the TCRdb copy is restricted to in-frame clones and leaves out a portion. The table records about 900,000 clones, roughly 15% of them present only once. Source material: naive CD4+ T cells from blood. The J gene is TRBJ2-7, the V gene TRBV6-5; D is perhaps TRBD1 or TRBD2 (6 bases each). This TCR was recovered from a woman between 18 and 29 years old in good health. The CDR3 protein is CASSYGGRGPYEQYF. Written as DNA, the CDR3 is TGTGCCAGCAGTTACGGGGGGCGCGGCCCCTACGAGCAGTACTTC.